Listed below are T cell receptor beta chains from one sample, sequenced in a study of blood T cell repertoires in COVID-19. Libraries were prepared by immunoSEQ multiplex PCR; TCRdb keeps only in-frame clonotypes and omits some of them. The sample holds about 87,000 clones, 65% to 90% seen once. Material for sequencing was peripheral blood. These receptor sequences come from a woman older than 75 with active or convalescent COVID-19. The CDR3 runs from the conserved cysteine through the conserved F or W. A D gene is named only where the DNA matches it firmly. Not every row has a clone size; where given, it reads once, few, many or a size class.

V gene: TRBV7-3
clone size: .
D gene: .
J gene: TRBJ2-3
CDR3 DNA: TGTGCCAGCAGCTTAATTTATAGCGGAAACACAGATACGCAGTATTTT
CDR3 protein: CASSLIYSGNTDTQYF

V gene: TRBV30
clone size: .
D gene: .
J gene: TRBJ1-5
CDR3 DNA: TGTGCCTGGAGCGGGGTAGATCAGCCCCAGCATTTT
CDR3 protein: CAWSGVDQPQHF

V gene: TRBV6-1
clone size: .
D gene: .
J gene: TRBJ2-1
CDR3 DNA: TGTGCCAGCAGTGAAGTGGGTCGGCTAGGAGAGCAGTTCTTC
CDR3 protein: CASSEVGRLGEQFF

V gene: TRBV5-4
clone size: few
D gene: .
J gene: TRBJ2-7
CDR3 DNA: TGTGCCAGCAGCCCCAGCGGGTCCACCTACGAGCAGTACTTC
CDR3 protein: CASSPSGSTYEQYF

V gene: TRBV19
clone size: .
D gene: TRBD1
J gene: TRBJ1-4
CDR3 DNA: TGTGCCAGTAGTCTAACAGGGGGTGTACCTAATGAAAAACTGTTTTTT
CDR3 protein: CASSLTGGVPNEKLFF

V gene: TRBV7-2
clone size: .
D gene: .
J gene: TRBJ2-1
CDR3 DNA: TGTGCCAGCAGCTCCCGGACTGGTAACAATGAGCAGTTCTTC
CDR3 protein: CASSSRTGNNEQFF

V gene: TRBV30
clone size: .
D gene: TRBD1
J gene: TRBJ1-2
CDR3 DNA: TGTGCCTGGAGGCCCCCGGGACAGGGGGCGGCTGGCTACACCTTC
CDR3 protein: CAWRPPGQGAAGYTF

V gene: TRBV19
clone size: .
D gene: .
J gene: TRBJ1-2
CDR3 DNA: TGTGCCAGTAGTATGACGTCGGGCCAGGGGGGCTACACCTTC
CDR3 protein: CASSMTSGQGGYTF

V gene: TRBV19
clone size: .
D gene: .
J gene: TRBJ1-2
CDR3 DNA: TGTGCCAGTAGTCCCGGGAATCTAATTGCAGGAGGCTACACCTTC
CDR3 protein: CASSPGNLIAGGYTF

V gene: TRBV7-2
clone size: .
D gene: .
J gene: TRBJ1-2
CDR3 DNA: TGTGCCAGCAGCTTAATGGACAGCCCTATAAGTGGCTACACCTTC
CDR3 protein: CASSLMDSPISGYTF

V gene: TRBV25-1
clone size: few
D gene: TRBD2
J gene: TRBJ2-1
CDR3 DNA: TGTGCCAGCAGTGACCAACTAGCGGGGGCGCATGAGCAGTTCTTC
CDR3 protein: CASSDQLAGAHEQFF

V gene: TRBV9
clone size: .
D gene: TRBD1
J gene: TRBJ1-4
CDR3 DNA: TGTGCCAGCAGCTCGCGACAGGGGGCAAAACTGTTTTTT
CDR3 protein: CASSSRQGAKLFF

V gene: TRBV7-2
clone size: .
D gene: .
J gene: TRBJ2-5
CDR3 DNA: TGTGCCAGCAGCTTAGGGGGGGTAGTAGGTGGAGAGACCCAGTACTTC
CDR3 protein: CASSLGGVVGGETQYF

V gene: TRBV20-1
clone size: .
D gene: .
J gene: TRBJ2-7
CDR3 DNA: TGCAGTGCTAGTGGAGGGAAACAGCCTTACGAGCAGTACTTC
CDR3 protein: CSASGGKQPYEQYF

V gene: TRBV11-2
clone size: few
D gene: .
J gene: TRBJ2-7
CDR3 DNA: TGTGCCAGCAGCTTAGATCCCCTTACACACGAGCAGTACTTC
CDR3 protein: CASSLDPLTHEQYF

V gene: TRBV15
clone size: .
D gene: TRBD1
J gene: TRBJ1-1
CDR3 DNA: TGTGCCACCAGCAGAGCACAGGGGGCTGGCACTGAAGCTTTCTTT
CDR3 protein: CATSRAQGAGTEAFF

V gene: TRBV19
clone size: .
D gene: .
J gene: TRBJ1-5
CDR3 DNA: TGTGCCAGTAGTATAGATCTTACGCGCCGGGGCAATCAGCCCCAGCATTTT
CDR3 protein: CASSIDLTRRGNQPQHF

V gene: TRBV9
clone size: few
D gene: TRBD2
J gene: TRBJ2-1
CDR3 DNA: TGTGCCAGCAGCCTCGCCGGGAGGGAATACAATGAGCAGTTCTTC
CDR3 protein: CASSLAGREYNEQFF

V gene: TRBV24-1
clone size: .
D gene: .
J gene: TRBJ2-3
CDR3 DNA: TGTGCCACCAGTGATGGACAGGGAGGGTCCTCAGATACGCAGTATTTT
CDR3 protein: CATSDGQGGSSDTQYF

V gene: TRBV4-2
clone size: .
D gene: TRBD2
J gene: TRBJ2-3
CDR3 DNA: TGTGCCAGCAGCCAAGTCGGCGGGGGGGCAAGCGATACGCAGTATTTT
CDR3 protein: CASSQVGGGASDTQYF

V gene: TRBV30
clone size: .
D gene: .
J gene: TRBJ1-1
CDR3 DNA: TGTGCCTGTCTCCTAGGAGGGATGAACACTGAAGCTTTCTTT
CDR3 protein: CACLLGGMNTEAFF

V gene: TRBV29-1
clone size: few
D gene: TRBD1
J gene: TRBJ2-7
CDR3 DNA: TGCAGCGTTGCGGGGACAGCTTACGAGCAGTACTTC
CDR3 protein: CSVAGTAYEQYF

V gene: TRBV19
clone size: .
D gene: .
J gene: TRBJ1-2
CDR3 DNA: TGTGCCAGTAGTAATTATGTAGGCTACACCTTC
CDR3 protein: CASSNYVGYTF

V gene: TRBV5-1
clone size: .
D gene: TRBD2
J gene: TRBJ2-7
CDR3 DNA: TGCGCCAGCCGGGAGGGGGAATACGAGCAGTACTTC
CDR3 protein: CASREGEYEQYF

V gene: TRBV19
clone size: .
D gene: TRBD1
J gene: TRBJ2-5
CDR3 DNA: TGTGCCAGTAGAAACCTTGCCACAGGGGGGATTCAGACCCAGTACTTC
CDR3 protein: CASRNLATGGIQTQYF

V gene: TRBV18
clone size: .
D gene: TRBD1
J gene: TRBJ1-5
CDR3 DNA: TGTGCCAGCTCTCAGGACAGGAATCAGCCCCAGCATTTT
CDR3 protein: CASSQDRNQPQHF

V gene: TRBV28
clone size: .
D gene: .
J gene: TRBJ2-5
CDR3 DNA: TGTGCCAGCAGTTTAGATGGCCGAGGGTGGGAGACCCAGTACTTC
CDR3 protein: CASSLDGRGWETQYF

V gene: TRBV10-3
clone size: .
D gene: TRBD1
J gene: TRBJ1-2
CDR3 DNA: TGTGCCATCAGTGAGCAGACAGGGCCGAGCTATGGCTACACCTTC
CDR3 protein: CAISEQTGPSYGYTF

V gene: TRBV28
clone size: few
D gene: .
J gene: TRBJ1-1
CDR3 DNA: TGTGCCAGCAGTTTGGGGGCGAAGACTGAAGCTTTCTTT
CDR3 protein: CASSLGAKTEAFF

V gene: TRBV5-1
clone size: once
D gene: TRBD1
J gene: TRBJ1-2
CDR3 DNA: TGCGCCAGCAGCGAAGGACAGGGGGCTTCTGGTGGCTACACCTTC
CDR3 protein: CASSEGQGASGGYTF

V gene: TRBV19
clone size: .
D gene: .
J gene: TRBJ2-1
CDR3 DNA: TGTGCCAGTAGTACCACATATCAGCGGCTTTCCTACAATGAGCAGTTCTTC
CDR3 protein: CASSTTYQRLSYNEQFF

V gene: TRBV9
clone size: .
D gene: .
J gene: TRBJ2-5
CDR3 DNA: TGTGCCAGCAGCGTAGCGGGGGACTCGCTCCAAGAGACCCAGTACTTC
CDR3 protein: CASSVAGDSLQETQYF

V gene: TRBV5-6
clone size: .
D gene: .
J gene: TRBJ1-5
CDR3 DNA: TGTGCCAGCAGACCTCGGGGGGTTTCTGGTCAGCCCCAGCATTTT
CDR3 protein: CASRPRGVSGQPQHF